This T cell receptor beta chain was recovered during a study of T cell responses to AZD1222 COVID-19 vaccine. Study findings and constraints: CD4 TCRs linked to vaccination spanned spike, dominating at 160-218 and 743-854. White British donors predominated, females outnumbered males, and clonal diversity was possibly underestimated. Spike-specific TCR repertoires showed rising breadth and depth after two AZD1222 doses. Recipients of AZD1222 seropositive at baseline numbered only 5 or 6.

Produced via immunoSEQ multiplex PCR; TCRdb's table is partial and in-frame only. The sample lists about 67,000 clones; under 90% were seen once. The CDR3 loop spans 13 amino acids. The germline V and J ends were trimmed by 7 bases and 2 bases, with 9 bases remaining between them. CDR1 is SNHLY, CDR2 FYNNEI, per germline. This clone has just a few counts. The antigen remains unidentified. The receptor was derived from an adult in good health. The chain links TRBV2 to TRBJ1-5; D possibly corresponds to TRBD1 (5 bases). This specimen was peripheral blood, taken on day 0 of AZD1222 vaccination. DNA of the CDR3: TGTGCCAGCAAAGACAGCGGCAATCAGCCCCAGCATTTT. It specifies CASKDSGNQPQHF.